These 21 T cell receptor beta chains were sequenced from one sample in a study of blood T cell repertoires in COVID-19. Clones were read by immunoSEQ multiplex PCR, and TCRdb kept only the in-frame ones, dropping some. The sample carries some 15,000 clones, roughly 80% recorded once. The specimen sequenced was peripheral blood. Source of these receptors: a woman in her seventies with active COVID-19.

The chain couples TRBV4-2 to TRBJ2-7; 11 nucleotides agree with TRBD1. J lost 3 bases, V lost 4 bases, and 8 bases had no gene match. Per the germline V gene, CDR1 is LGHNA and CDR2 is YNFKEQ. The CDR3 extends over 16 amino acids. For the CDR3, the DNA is TGTGCCAGCAGCCGGACTGGAGGGACAGGGGGCTACGAGCAGTACTTC. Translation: CASSRTGGTGGYEQYF.

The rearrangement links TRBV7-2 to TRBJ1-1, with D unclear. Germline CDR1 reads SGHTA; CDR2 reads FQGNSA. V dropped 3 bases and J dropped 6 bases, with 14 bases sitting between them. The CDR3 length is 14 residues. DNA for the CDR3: TGTGCCAGCAGCTTGCGACAATCGCTGTCTGAAGCTTTCTTT. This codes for CASSLRQSLSEAFF.

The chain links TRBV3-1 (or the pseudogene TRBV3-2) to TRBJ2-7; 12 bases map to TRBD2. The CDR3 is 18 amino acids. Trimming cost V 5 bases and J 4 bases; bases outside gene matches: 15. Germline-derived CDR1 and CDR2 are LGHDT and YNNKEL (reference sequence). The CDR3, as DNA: TGTGCCAGCAGCTCTCGGACTAGCGGGACCACCCCATTGTACGAGCAGTACTTC. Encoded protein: CASSSRTSGTTPLYEQYF.

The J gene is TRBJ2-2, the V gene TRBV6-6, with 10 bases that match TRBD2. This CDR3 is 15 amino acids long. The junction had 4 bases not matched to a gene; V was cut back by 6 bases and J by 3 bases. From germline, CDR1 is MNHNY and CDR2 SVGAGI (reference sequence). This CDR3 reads CASRLGTSDTGELFF. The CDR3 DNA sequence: TGTGCCAGCAGGCTCGGGACTAGCGACACCGGGGAGCTGTTTTTT.

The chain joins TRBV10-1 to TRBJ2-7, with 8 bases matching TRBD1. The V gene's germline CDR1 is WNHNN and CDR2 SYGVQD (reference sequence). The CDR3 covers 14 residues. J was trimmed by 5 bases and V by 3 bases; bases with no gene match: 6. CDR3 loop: CASSDQGAMDEQYF. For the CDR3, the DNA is TGCGCCAGCAGTGATCAGGGGGCGATGGACGAGCAGTACTTC.

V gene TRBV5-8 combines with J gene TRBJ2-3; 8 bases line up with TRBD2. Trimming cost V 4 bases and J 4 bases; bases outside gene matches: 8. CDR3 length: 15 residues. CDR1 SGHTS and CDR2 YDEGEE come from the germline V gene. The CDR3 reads CASSPRSGRPDTQYF. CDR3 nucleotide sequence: TGTGCCAGCAGCCCCAGGAGCGGGAGACCAGATACGCAGTATTTT.

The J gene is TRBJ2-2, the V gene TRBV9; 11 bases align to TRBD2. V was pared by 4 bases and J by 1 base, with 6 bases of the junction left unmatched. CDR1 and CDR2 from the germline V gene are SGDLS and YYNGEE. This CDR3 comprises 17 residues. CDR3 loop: CASSYRGLAGNTGELFF. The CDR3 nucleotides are TGTGCCAGCAGCTATAGAGGACTAGCGGGGAACACCGGGGAGCTGTTTTTT.

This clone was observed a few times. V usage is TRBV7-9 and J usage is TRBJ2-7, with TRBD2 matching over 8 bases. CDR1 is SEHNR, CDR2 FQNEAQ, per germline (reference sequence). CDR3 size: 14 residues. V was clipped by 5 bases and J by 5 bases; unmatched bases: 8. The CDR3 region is CASSPGLAGHEQYF. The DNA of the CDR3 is TGTGCCAGCAGCCCAGGACTAGCTGGCCACGAGCAGTACTTC.

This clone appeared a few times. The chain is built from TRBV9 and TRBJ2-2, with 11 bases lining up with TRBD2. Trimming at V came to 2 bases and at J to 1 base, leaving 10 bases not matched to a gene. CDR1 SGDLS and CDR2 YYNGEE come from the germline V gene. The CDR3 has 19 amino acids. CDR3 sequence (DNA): TGTGCCAGCAGCGTCCTCAAGACTAGCGGGACTCTGAACACCGGGGAGCTGTTTTTT. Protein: CASSVLKTSGTLNTGELFF.

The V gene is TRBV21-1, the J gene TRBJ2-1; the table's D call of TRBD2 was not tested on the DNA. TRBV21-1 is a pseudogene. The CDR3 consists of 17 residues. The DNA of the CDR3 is TGTGCCAGCAGCGCACCACCGACTAGCGGGATTCCGAATGAGCAGTTCTTC. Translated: CASSAPPTSGIPNEQFF.

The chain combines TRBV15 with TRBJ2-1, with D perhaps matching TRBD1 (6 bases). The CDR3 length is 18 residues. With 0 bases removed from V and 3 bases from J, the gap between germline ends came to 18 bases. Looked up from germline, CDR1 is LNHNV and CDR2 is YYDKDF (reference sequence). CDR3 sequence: CATSRDRPGDQIYNEQFF. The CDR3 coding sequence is TGTGCCACCAGCAGAGATCGTCCAGGGGACCAAATCTACAATGAGCAGTTCTTC. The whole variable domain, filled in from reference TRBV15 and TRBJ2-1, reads DAMVIQNPRYQVTQFGKPVTLSCSQTLNHNVMYWYQQKSSQAPKLLFHYYDKDFNNEADTPDNFQSRRPNTSFCFLDIRSPGLGDTAMYLCATSRDRPGDQIYNEQFFGPGTRLTVL.

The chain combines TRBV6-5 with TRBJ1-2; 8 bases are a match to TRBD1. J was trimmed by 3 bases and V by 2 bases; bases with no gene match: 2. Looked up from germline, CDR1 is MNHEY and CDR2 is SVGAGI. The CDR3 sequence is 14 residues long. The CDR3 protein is CASSYGTGDYGYTF. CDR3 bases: TGTGCCAGCAGTTACGGGACAGGTGACTATGGCTACACCTTC.

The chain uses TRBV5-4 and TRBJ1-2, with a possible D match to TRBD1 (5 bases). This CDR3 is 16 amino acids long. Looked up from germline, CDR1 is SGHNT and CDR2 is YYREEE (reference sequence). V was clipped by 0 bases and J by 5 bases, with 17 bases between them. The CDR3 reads CASSLAGELGGYGYTF. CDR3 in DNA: TGTGCCAGCAGCTTGGCCGGGGAACTGGGGGGGTATGGCTACACCTTC.

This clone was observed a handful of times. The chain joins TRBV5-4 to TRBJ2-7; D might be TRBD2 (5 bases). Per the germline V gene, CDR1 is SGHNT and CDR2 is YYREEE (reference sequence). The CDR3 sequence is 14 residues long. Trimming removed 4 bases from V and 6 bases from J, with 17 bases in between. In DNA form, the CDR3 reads TGTGCCAGCAGCGCCTTAGCGAAACCCGCCGAGCAGTACTTC. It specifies CASSALAKPAEQYF.

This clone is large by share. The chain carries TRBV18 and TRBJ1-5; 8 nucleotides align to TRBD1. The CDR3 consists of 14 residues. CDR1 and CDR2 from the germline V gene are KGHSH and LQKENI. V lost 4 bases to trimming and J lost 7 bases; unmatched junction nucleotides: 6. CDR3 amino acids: CASSLTGGDQPQHF. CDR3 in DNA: TGTGCCAGCTCACTAACAGGGGGTGACCAGCCCCAGCATTTT. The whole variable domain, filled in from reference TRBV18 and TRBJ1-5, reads NAGVMQNPRHLVRRRGQEARLRCSPMKGHSHVYWYRQLPEEGLKFMVYLQKENIIDESGMPKERFSAEFPKEGPSILRIQQVVRGDSAAYFCASSLTGGDQPQHFGDGTRLSIL.

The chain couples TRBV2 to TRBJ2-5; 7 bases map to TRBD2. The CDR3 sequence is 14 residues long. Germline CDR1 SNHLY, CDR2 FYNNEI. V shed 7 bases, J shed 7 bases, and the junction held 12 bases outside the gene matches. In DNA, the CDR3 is TGTGCCAGCACTTCTAGCGGCCCCCGGGCGACCCAGTACTTC. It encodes CASTSSGPRATQYF. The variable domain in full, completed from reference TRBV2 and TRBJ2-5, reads EPEVTQTPSHQVTQMGQEVILRCVPISNHLYFYWYRQILGQKVEFLVSFYNNEISEKSEIFDDQFSVERPDGSNFTLKIRSTKLEDSAMYFCASTSSGPRATQYFGPGTRLLVL.

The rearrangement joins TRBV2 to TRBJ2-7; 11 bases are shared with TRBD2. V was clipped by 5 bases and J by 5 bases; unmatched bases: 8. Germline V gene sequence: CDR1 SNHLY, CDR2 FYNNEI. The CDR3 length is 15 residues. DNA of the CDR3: TGTGCCAGCAGTCCCGTAGCGGGAGGGCCCGACGAGCAGTACTTC. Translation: CASSPVAGGPDEQYF. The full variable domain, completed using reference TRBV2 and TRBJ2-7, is EPEVTQTPSHQVTQMGQEVILRCVPISNHLYFYWYRQILGQKVEFLVSFYNNEISEKSEIFDDQFSVERPDGSNFTLKIRSTKLEDSAMYFCASSPVAGGPDEQYFGPGTRLTVT.

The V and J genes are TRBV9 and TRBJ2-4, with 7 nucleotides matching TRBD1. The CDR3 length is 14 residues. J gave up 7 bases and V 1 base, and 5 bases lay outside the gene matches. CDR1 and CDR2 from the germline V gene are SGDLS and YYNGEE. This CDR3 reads CASSVPTGSNIQYF. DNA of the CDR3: TGTGCCAGCAGCGTACCGACAGGGAGTAACATTCAGTACTTC.

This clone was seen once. The CDR3 region is CASSSNRGENYNEQFF. CDR3 in DNA: TGTGCCAGCAGCTCGAACCGGGGGGAGAACTACAATGAGCAGTTCTTC. The chain is built from TRBV7-2 and TRBJ2-1; 7 bases agree with TRBD2. J lost 3 bases, V lost 4 bases, and 9 bases had no gene match. Germline CDR1 SGHTA, CDR2 FQGNSA. There are 16 residues in the CDR3.

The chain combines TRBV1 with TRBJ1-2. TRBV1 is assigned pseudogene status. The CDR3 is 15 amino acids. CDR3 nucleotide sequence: TGCACCAGCAGCCAAGGGCGGGGAGCGATCGATGGCTACACCTTC. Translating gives CTSSQGRGAIDGYTF.

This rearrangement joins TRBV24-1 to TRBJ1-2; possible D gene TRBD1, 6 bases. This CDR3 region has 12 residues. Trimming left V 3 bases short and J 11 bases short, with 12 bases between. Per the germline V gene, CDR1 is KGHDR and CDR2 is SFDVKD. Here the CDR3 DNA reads TGTGCCACCAGTGATGGACAGTCCCTATACACCTTC. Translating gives CATSDGQSLYTF.